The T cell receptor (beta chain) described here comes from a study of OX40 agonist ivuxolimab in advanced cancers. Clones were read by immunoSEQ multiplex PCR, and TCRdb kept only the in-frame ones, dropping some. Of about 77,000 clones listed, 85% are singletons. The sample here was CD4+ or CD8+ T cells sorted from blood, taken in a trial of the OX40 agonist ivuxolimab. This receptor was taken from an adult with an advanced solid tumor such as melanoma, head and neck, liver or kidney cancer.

The CDR3 reads CASSLDIPRNAPLHF. DNA for the CDR3: TGCGCCAGCAGCTTGGACATACCCAGGAATGCACCCCTCCACTTT. V gene TRBV5-1 combines with J gene TRBJ1-6, with no clear D. The ends were cut back, 0 bases at V and 11 bases at J, with 15 bases in the middle. The germline V gene encodes CDR1 SGHRS and CDR2 YFSETQ. The CDR3 length is 15 residues.